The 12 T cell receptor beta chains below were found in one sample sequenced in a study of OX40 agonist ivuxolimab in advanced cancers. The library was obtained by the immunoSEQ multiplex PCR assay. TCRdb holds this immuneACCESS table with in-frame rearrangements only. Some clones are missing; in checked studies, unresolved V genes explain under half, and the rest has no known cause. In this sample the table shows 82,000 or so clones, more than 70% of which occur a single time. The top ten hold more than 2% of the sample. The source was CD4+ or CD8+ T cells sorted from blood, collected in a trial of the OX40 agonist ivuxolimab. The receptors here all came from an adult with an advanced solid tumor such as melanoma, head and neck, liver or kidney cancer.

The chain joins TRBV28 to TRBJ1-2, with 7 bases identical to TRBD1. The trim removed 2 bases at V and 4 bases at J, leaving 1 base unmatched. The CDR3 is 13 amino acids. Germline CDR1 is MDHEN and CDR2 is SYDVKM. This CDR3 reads CASSLQGGYGYTF. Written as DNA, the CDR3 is TGTGCCAGCAGTTTACAGGGGGGCTATGGCTACACCTTC.

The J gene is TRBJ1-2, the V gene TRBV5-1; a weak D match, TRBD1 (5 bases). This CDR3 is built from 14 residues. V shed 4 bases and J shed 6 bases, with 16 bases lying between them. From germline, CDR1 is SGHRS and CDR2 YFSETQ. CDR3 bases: TGCGCCAGCAGCCTGGGGGATCTTACAGATGGCTACACCTTC. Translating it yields CASSLGDLTDGYTF.

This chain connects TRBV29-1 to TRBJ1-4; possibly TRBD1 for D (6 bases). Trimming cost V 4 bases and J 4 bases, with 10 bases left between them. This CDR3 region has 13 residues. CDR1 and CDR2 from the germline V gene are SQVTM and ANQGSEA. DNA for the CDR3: TGCAGCGTTGTGGACAGTTATAATGAAAAACTGTTTTTT. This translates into CSVVDSYNEKLFF.

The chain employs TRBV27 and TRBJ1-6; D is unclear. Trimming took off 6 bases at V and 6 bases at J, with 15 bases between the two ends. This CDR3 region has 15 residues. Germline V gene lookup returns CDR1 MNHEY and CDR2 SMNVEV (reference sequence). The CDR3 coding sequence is TGTGCCAGCAGCTCTACGGGGTCACCTAATTCACCCCTCCACTTT. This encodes CASSSTGSPNSPLHF.

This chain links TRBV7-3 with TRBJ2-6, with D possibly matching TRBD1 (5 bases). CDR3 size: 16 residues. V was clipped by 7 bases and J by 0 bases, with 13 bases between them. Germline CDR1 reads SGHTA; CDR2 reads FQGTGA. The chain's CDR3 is CASTWTRVSGANVLTF. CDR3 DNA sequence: TGTGCCAGCACCTGGACACGGGTCTCTGGGGCCAACGTCCTGACTTTC. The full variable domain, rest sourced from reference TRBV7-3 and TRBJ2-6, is GAGVSQTPSNKVTEKGKYVELRCDPISGHTALYWYRQSLGQGPEFLIYFQGTGAADDSGLPNDRFFAVRPEGSVSTLKIQRTERGDSAVYLCASTWTRVSGANVLTFGAGSRLTVL.

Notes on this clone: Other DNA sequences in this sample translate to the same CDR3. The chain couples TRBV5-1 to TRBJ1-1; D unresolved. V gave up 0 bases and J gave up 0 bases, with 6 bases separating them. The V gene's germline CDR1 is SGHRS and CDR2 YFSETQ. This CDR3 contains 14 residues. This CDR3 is CASSLAVMNTEAFF. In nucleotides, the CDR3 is TGCGCCAGCAGCTTGGCCGTTATGAACACTGAAGCTTTCTTT.

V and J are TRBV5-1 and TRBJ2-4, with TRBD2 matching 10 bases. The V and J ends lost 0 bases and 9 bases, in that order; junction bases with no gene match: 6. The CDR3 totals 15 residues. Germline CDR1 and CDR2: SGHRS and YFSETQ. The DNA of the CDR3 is TGCGCCAGCAGCTTGGGTTTAGCGGGGGGTAGCATTCAGTACTTC. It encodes CASSLGLAGGSIQYF.

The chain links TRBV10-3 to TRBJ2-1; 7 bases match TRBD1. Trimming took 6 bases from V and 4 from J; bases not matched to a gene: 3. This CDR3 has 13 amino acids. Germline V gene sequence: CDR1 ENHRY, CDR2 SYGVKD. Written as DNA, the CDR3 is TGTGCCATCAGCGGACAGGAGTACAATGAGCAGTTCTTC. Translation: CAISGQEYNEQFF.

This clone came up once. In nucleotides, the CDR3 is TGTGCCAGCAGCCTCCGGGACTTTGGAAAGCAGTACTTC. Its protein is CASSLRDFGKQYF. The chain links TRBV11-2 to TRBJ2-7; D is perhaps TRBD2 (6 bases). V was pared by 5 bases and J by 8 bases, with 16 bases between. Germline V gene data show CDR1 as SGHAT and CDR2 as FQNNGV. The CDR3 runs to 13 residues.

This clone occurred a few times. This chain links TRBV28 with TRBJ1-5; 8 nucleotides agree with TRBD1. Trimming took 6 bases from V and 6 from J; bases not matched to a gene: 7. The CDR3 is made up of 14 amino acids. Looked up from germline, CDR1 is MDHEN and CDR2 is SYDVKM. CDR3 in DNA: TGTGCCAGCAGGGGACAGGTCTGGGCTCAGCCCCAGCATTTT. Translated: CASRGQVWAQPQHF.

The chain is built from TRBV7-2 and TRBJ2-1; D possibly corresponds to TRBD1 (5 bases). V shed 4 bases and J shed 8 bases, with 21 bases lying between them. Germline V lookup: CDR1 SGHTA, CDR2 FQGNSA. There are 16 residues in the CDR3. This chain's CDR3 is CASSSRRGGSFHEQFF. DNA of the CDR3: TGTGCCAGCAGCTCACGAAGGGGTGGTAGTTTCCATGAGCAGTTCTTC. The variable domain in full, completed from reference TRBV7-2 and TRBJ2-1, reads GAGVSQSPSNKVTEKGKDVELRCDPISGHTALYWYRQSLGQGLEFLIYFQGNSAPDKSGLPSDRFSAERTGGSVSTLTIQRTQQEDSAVYLCASSSRRGGSFHEQFFGPGTRLTVL.

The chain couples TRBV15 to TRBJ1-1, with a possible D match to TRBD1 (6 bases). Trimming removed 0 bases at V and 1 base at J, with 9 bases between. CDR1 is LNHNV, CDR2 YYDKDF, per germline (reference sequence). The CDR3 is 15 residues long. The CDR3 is CATSREGGRNTEAFF. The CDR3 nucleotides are TGTGCCACCAGCAGAGAAGGGGGAAGGAACACTGAAGCTTTCTTT.